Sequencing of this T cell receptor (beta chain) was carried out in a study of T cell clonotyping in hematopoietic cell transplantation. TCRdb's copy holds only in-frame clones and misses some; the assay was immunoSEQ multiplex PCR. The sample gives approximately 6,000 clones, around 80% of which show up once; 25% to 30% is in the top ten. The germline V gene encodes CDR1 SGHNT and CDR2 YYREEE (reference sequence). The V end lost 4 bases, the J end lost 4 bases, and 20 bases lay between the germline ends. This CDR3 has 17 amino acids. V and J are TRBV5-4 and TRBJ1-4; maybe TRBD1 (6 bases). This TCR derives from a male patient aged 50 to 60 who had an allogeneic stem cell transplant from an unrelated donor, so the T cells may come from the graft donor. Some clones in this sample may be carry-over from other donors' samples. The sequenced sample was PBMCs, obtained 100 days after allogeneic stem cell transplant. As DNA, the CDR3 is TGTGCCAGCAGCGGAAGAGGTCTCAGGGGTCATAATGAAAAACTGTTTTTT. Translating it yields CASSGRGLRGHNEKLFF.